These 31 T cell receptor beta chains were sequenced from one sample in a study of blood T cell repertoires in COVID-19. This table comes from immunoSEQ multiplex PCR, and its TCRdb copy is limited to in-frame clones, with some not included. The table includes around 250,000 clones, more than 70% detected once. Sequenced sample: peripheral blood. The receptors were gathered from a man aged 35 to 55 with active or convalescent COVID-19.

The V gene is TRBV24-1, the J gene TRBJ2-3; 9 bases match TRBD1. Germline loops: CDR1 KGHDR, CDR2 SFDVKD. This CDR3 contains 16 residues. V gave up 9 bases and J gave up 2 bases; unmatched junction bases: 11. The CDR3 DNA reads as TGTGCCACCGGGCATTCGGGGACAGGGTTCACAGATACGCAGTATTTT. This sequence encodes CATGHSGTGFTDTQYF.

The V and J genes are TRBV4-3 and TRBJ2-1, with TRBD2 identical over 10 bases. Germline trimming cut 0 bases from V and 7 bases from J; bases unmatched to any gene: 6. This CDR3 has 16 residues. The germline CDR1 and CDR2 sequences are LGHNA and YSLEER. The CDR3 sequence: CASSQDRVSGGNEQFF. CDR3 in DNA: TGCGCCAGCAGCCAAGATCGAGTTAGCGGGGGGAATGAGCAGTTCTTC.

CDR3 nucleotide sequence: TGTGCCTGGAGTGAAGGTAGCGGGAGTATTAATGAGCAGTTCTTC. It yields the protein CAWSEGSGSINEQFF. The chain recombines TRBV30 with TRBJ2-1; TRBD2 matches at 9 bases. Germline CDR1 is GTSNPN and CDR2 is SVGIG (reference sequence). The V segment lost 1 base and the J segment 7 bases; nucleotides outside the gene matches: 8. The CDR3 is 15 amino acids.

The chain links TRBV30 to TRBJ2-7, with D possibly being TRBD1 (6 bases). V shed 5 bases and J shed 5 bases, with 19 bases lying between them. Germline assignment: CDR1 GTSNPN and CDR2 SVGIG (reference sequence). This CDR3 contains 14 residues. The CDR3 reads CAWAKEWGLHEQYF. The CDR3 DNA is TGTGCCTGGGCAAAGGAGTGGGGGCTACACGAGCAGTACTTC. Variable domain in full (rest from reference TRBV30 and TRBJ2-7): SQTIHQWPATLVQPVGSPLSLECTVEGTSNPNLYWYRQAAGRGLQLLFYSVGIGQISSEVPQNLSASRPQDRQFILSSKKLLLSDSGFYLCAWAKEWGLHEQYFGPGTRLTVT.

The chain employs TRBV5-6 and TRBJ1-2; no definite D call. Deletions cut 0 bases from V and 4 bases from J, with 13 bases between. This CDR3 spans 15 amino acids. Germline CDR1 and CDR2: SGHDT and YYEEEE. The CDR3 protein is CASSLGGVYRYGYTF. CDR3 in DNA: TGTGCCAGCAGCTTGGGGGGAGTCTACCGCTATGGCTACACCTTC.

As DNA, the CDR3 is TGCGCCAGCAGCCAAGTAAACACAGGCCCCACTGGCTACACCTTC. It translates to CASSQVNTGPTGYTF. The chain carries TRBV4-1 and TRBJ1-2; tentatively, D is TRBD1 (5 bases). Looked up from germline, CDR1 is MGHRA and CDR2 is YSYEKL. The V gene lost 1 base and the J gene lost 7 bases, with 16 bases spanning the gap. The CDR3 has 15 amino acids.

V usage is TRBV19 and J usage is TRBJ1-1, with TRBD1 matching over 8 bases. This CDR3 contains 14 residues. Germline loops: CDR1 LNHDA, CDR2 SQIVND (reference sequence). V shed 3 bases, J shed 1 base, and the junction held 1 base outside the gene matches. DNA for the CDR3: TGTGCCAGTAGTATGGGGACAGGGAACACTGAAGCTTTCTTT. Translated, it gives CASSMGTGNTEAFF.

This chain joins TRBV30 and TRBJ1-6, with TRBD1 identical over 8 bases. The CDR3 is 16 amino acids. Germline V gene lookup returns CDR1 GTSNPN and CDR2 SVGIG (reference sequence). Trimming cost V 0 bases and J 12 bases; bases outside gene matches: 13. CDR3 sequence (DNA): TGTGCCTGGAGTGTACCGCGGGGACAGGACCGCCGACCCCTCCACTTT. Amino acids: CAWSVPRGQDRRPLHF.

The rearrangement links TRBV7-2 to TRBJ1-1; no definite D call. V shed 1 base and J shed 5 bases, with 8 bases lying between them. This CDR3 contains 13 residues. The V gene's germline CDR1 is SGHTA and CDR2 FQGNSA. CDR3 loop: CASSLVRLTEAFF. The DNA of the CDR3 is TGTGCCAGCAGCTTAGTACGGTTGACTGAAGCTTTCTTT.

The chain employs TRBV6-5 and TRBJ2-7; 7 bases agree with TRBD2. V lost 6 bases and J lost 0; bases outside the gene matches: 8. The CDR3 contains 15 residues. CDR1 MNHEY and CDR2 SVGAGI come from the germline V gene. The CDR3 nucleotides are TGTGCCAGCAGGTACCGGCGGGGGAGCTCCTACGAGCAGTACTTC. As protein: CASRYRRGSSYEQYF.

This chain links TRBV12-5 with TRBJ2-1; D possibly corresponds to TRBD1 (5 bases). The V and J ends lost 3 bases and 3 bases respectively, with 15 bases between them. Per germline, CDR1 LGHNT and CDR2 FRNRAP. The CDR3 totals 16 residues. CDR3 in amino acids: CASGFSGDSIYNEQFF. The DNA of the CDR3 is TGTGCTAGTGGTTTTTCCGGTGACAGTATCTACAATGAGCAGTTCTTC.

This chain connects TRBV14 to TRBJ2-2; TRBD2 matches 11 bases. Looked up from germline, CDR1 is SGHDN and CDR2 is FVKESK. This CDR3 has 16 residues. The junction had 4 bases not matched to a gene; V was cut back by 4 bases and J by 3 bases. CDR3 protein: CASSRASGGYTGELFF. The CDR3 region has the DNA TGTGCCAGCAGCCGAGCTAGCGGGGGGTACACCGGGGAGCTGTTTTTT.

Only one count was recorded for this clone. This chain connects TRBV4-2 to TRBJ2-3; possibly TRBD2 for D (7 bases). CDR3 size: 15 residues. Trimming removed 4 bases from V and 4 bases from J, with 15 bases in between. Germline-derived CDR1 and CDR2 are LGHNA and YNFKEQ. For the CDR3, the DNA is TGTGCCAGCAGCCCGGGGGGCTTGGTCGCAGATACGCAGTATTTT. Amino acid sequence: CASSPGGLVADTQYF.

The rearrangement joins TRBV4-3 to TRBJ2-7, with 8 positions matching TRBD1. This CDR3 has 17 residues. J lost 0 bases, V lost 1 base, and 8 bases had no gene match. Germline V lookup: CDR1 LGHNA, CDR2 YSLEER. The CDR3 is CASSQGDRKDVSYEQYF. The CDR3 coding sequence is TGCGCCAGCAGCCAAGGGGACAGGAAGGATGTCTCCTACGAGCAGTACTTC.

The rearrangement joins TRBV21-1 to TRBJ1-5; TRBD1 is taken as the D call from the table, unchecked against the DNA. TRBV21-1 is tagged as a pseudogene. The CDR3 is 15 residues long. The CDR3 DNA follows: TGTGCCAGCAGCAAAGGCCCGACAGGGTCCCAGCCCCAGCATTTT. This gives the protein CASSKGPTGSQPQHF.

The J gene is TRBJ2-3, the V gene TRBV30; TRBD2 agrees at 8 bases. This CDR3 has 13 amino acids. V was pared by 7 bases and J by 0 bases, with 3 bases of the junction left unmatched. Germline CDR1 is GTSNPN and CDR2 is SVGIG (reference sequence). The DNA for the CDR3 is TGTGCCTCCTCTAGCGGGAGCACAGATACGCAGTATTTT. Translation: CASSSGSTDTQYF.

This clone has just a few counts. The chain recombines TRBV3-1 (or the pseudogene TRBV3-2) with TRBJ1-2, with D uncertain. Trimming took off 1 base at V and 4 bases at J, with 10 bases between the two ends. Germline V CDR1 and CDR2: LGHDT, YNNKEL (reference sequence). The CDR3 is made up of 14 amino acids. Here the CDR3 reads CASSQVPGSYGYTF. The DNA of the CDR3 is TGTGCCAGCAGCCAAGTTCCGGGAAGCTATGGCTACACCTTC.

V usage is TRBV29-1 and J usage is TRBJ1-3; tentative D call: TRBD1 (5 bases). V was trimmed by 7 bases and J by 4 bases, leaving 14 bases between them. CDR1 is SQVTM and CDR2 is ANQGSEA in the germline V gene. The CDR3 sequence is 13 residues long. Written as DNA, the CDR3 is TGCAGCGCCAGGGTCACCCCCGGAAACACCATATATTTT. It encodes CSARVTPGNTIYF.

The chain recombines TRBV19 with TRBJ1-4; 8 bases are a match to TRBD1. This CDR3 has 16 residues. Looked up from germline, CDR1 is LNHDA and CDR2 is SQIVND (reference sequence). With 8 bases clipped from V and 1 base from J, the junction kept 9 bases outside the gene matches. CDR3 nucleotide sequence: TGTGCCAGTCACGGACAGGGTGAGGGAACTAATGAAAAACTGTTTTTT. This translates into CASHGQGEGTNEKLFF. Using reference TRBV19 and TRBJ1-4 for the parts outside the CDR3, the full variable domain is DGGITQSPKYLFRKEGQNVTLSCEQNLNHDAMYWYRQDPGQGLRLIYYSQIVNDFQKGDIAEGYSVSREKKESFPLTVTSAQKNPTAFYLCASHGQGEGTNEKLFFGSGTQLSVL.

The CDR3 sequence: CASSQDRVVSSPLHF. The CDR3 DNA sequence: TGCGCCAGCAGCCAGGACAGGGTGGTATCATCACCCCTCCACTTT. The chain carries TRBV4-3 and TRBJ1-6, with 8 bases that match TRBD1. The CDR3 spans 15 residues. Trimming took 3 bases from V and 10 from J; bases not matched to a gene: 8. Per germline, CDR1 LGHNA and CDR2 YSLEER.

The CDR3 here is CASSSNGGEQFF. The CDR3 region has the DNA TGTGCCAGCAGTTCCAACGGGGGGGAGCAGTTCTTC. The chain is built from TRBV12-3 or TRBV12-4 and TRBJ2-1, with 7 bases that match TRBD2. Germline trimming cut 4 bases from V and 10 bases from J; bases unmatched to any gene: 4. This CDR3 is 12 amino acids long.

The chain uses TRBV14 and TRBJ1-1; no definite D call. The CDR3 runs 13 residues. Germline lookup yields CDR1 SGHDN and CDR2 FVKESK. V gave up 4 bases and J gave up 1 base, with 7 bases separating them. The CDR3 DNA reads TGTGCCAGCAGCCTCGGGAGGAACACTGAAGCTTTCTTT. This gives the protein CASSLGRNTEAFF.

Concerning this clone itself: At one of its ends the junction is not consistent with the germline gene, which may arise from a read error. V is TRBV7-7 and J is TRBJ2-7; 9 bases agree with TRBD1. Germline values: CDR1 SSHAT, CDR2 FNYEAQ (reference sequence). The CDR3 loop spans 15 amino acids. The CDR3: CASSPQQGALYEQYF. The DNA for the CDR3 is TGTGCTAGCAGCCCCCAACAGGGGGCCCTGTACGAGCAGTACTTC.

The chain links TRBV13 to TRBJ1-6, with 7 bases fitting TRBD1. CDR1 and CDR2 (germline): PRHDT, FYEKMQ (reference sequence). Losses at the gene ends were 4 bases for V and 1 base for J; bases not matched to a gene: 7. CDR3 size: 17 residues. The CDR3 DNA follows: TGTGCCAGCAGCTCCCAAGGGGGCAGTTCCTATAATTCACCCCTCCACTTT. Its protein product is CASSSQGGSSYNSPLHF.

The chain links TRBV19 to TRBJ1-6, with D hard to call. The CDR3 extends over 15 amino acids. Germline loops: CDR1 LNHDA, CDR2 SQIVND (reference sequence). Between the trimmed V and J ends, which lost 6 bases and 1 base, there was a span of 10 bases. CDR3 DNA sequence: TGTGCCAGTAGGGAGGGAGGGTCCTATAATTCACCCCTCCACTTT. It encodes CASREGGSYNSPLHF.

This chain joins TRBV5-4 and TRBJ2-7; 11 bases fit TRBD2. V lost 6 bases to trimming and J lost 1 base; unmatched junction nucleotides: 6. The CDR3 extends over 15 amino acids. The germline CDR1 and CDR2 sequences are SGHNT and YYREEE (reference sequence). CDR3 DNA: TGTGCCAGCACCTCCCTAGCGGGGGGATCCTACGAGCAGTACTTC. Translating gives CASTSLAGGSYEQYF.

A few counts support this clone. The V gene is TRBV12-3 or TRBV12-4, the J gene TRBJ2-7; D uncertain. The CDR3 totals 12 residues. V gave up 5 bases and J gave up 3 bases, with 8 bases separating them. CDR3 amino acids: CASSGEGYEQYF. The CDR3 DNA reads TGTGCCAGCAGTGGAGAAGGCTACGAGCAGTACTTC.

The gene calls are TRBV6-5 and TRBJ2-2; tentative D call: TRBD1 (6 bases). CDR3 length: 14 residues. The germline V gene has CDR1 MNHEY and CDR2 SVGAGI. The ends were cut back, 9 bases at V and 4 bases at J, with 15 bases in the middle. The CDR3 DNA sequence: TGTGCCAGTATACGGGACATTTTCACCGGGGAGCTGTTTTTT. Translated, it gives CASIRDIFTGELFF.

V gene TRBV9 combines with J gene TRBJ2-3; 8 nucleotides line up with TRBD1. CDR1 and CDR2 from the germline V gene are SGDLS and YYNGEE. Trimming removed 4 bases from V and 6 bases from J; junction bases left unmatched: 10. There are 15 residues in the CDR3. The CDR3 region has the DNA TGTGCCAGCAGCCCCGAAGGGGGACAGGTCGATACGCAGTATTTT. This encodes CASSPEGGQVDTQYF.

The chain uses TRBV25-1 and TRBJ2-1; D gene ambiguous. Trimming removed 0 bases from V and 4 bases from J, with 10 bases in between. Germline values: CDR1 MGHDK, CDR2 SYGVNS. The CDR3 extends over 15 amino acids. CDR3 coding DNA: TGTGCCAGCAGTGAATATCAAAGCGTTTACAATGAGCAGTTCTTC. Its protein is CASSEYQSVYNEQFF.

The V and J genes are TRBV7-2 and TRBJ1-1; the match to TRBD1 covers 7 bases. V was clipped by 4 bases and J by 3 bases; unmatched bases: 8. CDR1 and CDR2 (germline): SGHTA, FQGNSA. The CDR3 runs to 15 residues. In DNA, the CDR3 is TGTGCCAGCAGCTACCAGACAGGGTGGGACACTGAAGCTTTCTTT. This sequence encodes CASSYQTGWDTEAFF.